Presented here are 10 T cell receptor beta chains from one specimen sequenced in a study of read filtering for tumor transcriptome and immune sequencing. From approximately 430 ng of RNA, a library with molecular barcoded alpha/delta and beta/gamma adaptors was made. TCRdb re-called the reads with MiXCR, one entry per CDR3 protein. Of more than 45,000 distinct CDR3 sequences listed, roughly 18% are singletons. The sequenced sample was a population of CD138-negative cells sorted from bone marrow. Source of these receptors: a donor aged 40 or older with multiple myeloma.

This clonotype was recorded at least ten times. V is TRBV29-1 and J is TRBJ1-1; D remains ambiguous. The CDR3 consists of 11 residues. The germline V and J ends were trimmed by 6 bases and 3 bases, with 8 bases remaining between them. Germline V gene lookup returns CDR1 SQVTM and CDR2 ANQGSEA. The chain's CDR3 is CSVRGYTEAFF. The CDR3, as DNA: TGCAGCGTCCGTGGTTACACTGAAGCTTTCTTT.

This clonotype showed up many times. The chain joins TRBV20-1 to TRBJ2-3, with TRBD2 identical over 9 bases. J lost 6 bases, V lost 4 bases, and 8 bases had no gene match. The germline V gene encodes CDR1 DFQATT and CDR2 SNEGSKA (reference sequence). This CDR3 contains 14 residues. CDR3 region: CSANLAGVLDTQYF. CDR3 in DNA: TGCAGTGCTAACTTAGCGGGAGTTCTTGATACGCAGTATTTT.

This clonotype was detected ten times or more. Written as DNA, the CDR3 is TGTGCCAGCAGTACAGGGATGGGGGCGTACACTGAAGCTTTCTTT. This gives the protein CASSTGMGAYTEAFF. The gene calls are TRBV28 and TRBJ1-1; D is possibly TRBD1 (6 bases). CDR1 MDHEN and CDR2 SYDVKM come from the germline V gene. V gave up 5 bases and J gave up 3 bases, with 16 bases separating them. The CDR3 runs to 15 residues.

V usage is TRBV6-6 and J usage is TRBJ2-7, with D perhaps TRBD1 (5 bases). Germline CDR1 MNHNY, CDR2 SVGAGI (reference sequence). The CDR3 is made up of 13 amino acids. Trimming removed 4 bases at V and 7 bases at J, with 14 bases between. CDR3 sequence: CASSSPGKPEQYF. The CDR3 DNA follows: TGTGCCAGCAGTTCTCCAGGGAAACCGGAGCAGTACTTC.

With regard to this clonotype: A much larger clone differs from this one at a single base, so this may be a read error. This chain links TRBV29-1 with TRBJ2-5, with D possibly being TRBD2 (7 bases). Looked up from germline, CDR1 is SQVTM and CDR2 is ANQGSEA. This CDR3 is built from 14 residues. CDR3 bases: TGCAGCGTATCTGTGGGGGGGGCGGGGGAGACCCAGTGCTTC. Translation: CSVSVGGAGETQCF.

This clonotype was recorded a few times. The chain combines TRBV7-2 with TRBJ2-1, with D perhaps TRBD1 (5 bases). Germline V lookup: CDR1 SGHTA, CDR2 FQGNSA. Trimming stripped 5 bases from V and 8 bases from J, with 28 bases between. The CDR3 has 18 amino acids. The DNA for the CDR3 is TGTGCCAGCAGCCCATCCCCGGGTGGGGCTGGAGCTCCCCATGAGCAGTTCTTC. It codes for CASSPSPGGAGAPHEQFF.

On this clonotype: This clone may be a read error of a much larger clone one base away. DNA of the CDR3: TGTGCCAGTAAACGGGGAGACGCTAACTATGGCTACACCTTC. Protein sequence: CASKRGDANYGYTF. The chain is built from TRBV19 and TRBJ1-2; D remains ambiguous. Trimming left V 7 bases short and J 0 bases short, with 12 bases between. The CDR3 sequence is 14 residues long. Germline V lookup: CDR1 LNHDA, CDR2 SQIVND (reference sequence).

By sample fraction, this clonotype is medium-sized. The rearrangement links TRBV29-1 to TRBJ2-1; either TRBD1 or TRBD2 may fit D (5 bases each). Looked up from germline, CDR1 is SQVTM and CDR2 is ANQGSEA. The CDR3 has 11 amino acids. V was shortened by 4 bases and J by 10 bases, with 11 bases between the two germline ends. In DNA form, the CDR3 reads TGCAGCGTTGCCCCAGGGAGCGAGCAGTTCTTC. Its protein product is CSVAPGSEQFF.

Concerning this clonotype itself: A much larger clone sits a single nucleotide away, making a read error possible. The chain uses TRBV24-1 and TRBJ2-3; 10 bases fit TRBD2. The CDR3 length is 14 residues. The germline gives CDR1 KGHDR, CDR2 SFDVKD. CDR3 sequence reads: CSTTTGLATDTQYF. CDR3 DNA: TGTTCCACCACGACGGGACTAGCGACAGATACGCAGTATTTT.

This clonotype was seen more than once but under ten times. The chain carries TRBV5-1 and TRBJ2-1, with TRBD2 matching 13 bases. With V trimmed by 2 bases and J by 14 bases, 7 bases remained unmatched. The CDR3 is made up of 14 amino acids. Germline V CDR1 and CDR2: SGHRS, YFSETQ. The CDR3 is CASSLGTSGDPEFF. The CDR3 DNA sequence: TGCGCCAGCAGCTTAGGGACTAGCGGGGATCCCGAGTTCTTC.